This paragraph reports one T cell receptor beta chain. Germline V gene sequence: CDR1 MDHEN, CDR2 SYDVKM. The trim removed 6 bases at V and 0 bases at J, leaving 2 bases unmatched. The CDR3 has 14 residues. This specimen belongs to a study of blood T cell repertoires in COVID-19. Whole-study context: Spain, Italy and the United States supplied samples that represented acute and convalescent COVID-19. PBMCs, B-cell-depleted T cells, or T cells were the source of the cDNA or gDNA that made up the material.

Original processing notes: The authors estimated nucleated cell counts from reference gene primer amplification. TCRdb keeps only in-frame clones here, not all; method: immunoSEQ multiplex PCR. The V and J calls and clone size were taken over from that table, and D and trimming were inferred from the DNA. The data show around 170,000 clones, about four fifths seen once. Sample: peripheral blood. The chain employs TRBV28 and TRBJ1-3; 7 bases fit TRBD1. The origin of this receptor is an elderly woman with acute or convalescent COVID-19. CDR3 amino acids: CASSNRGSGNTIYF. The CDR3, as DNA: TGTGCCAGCAGCAACAGGGGCTCTGGAAACACCATATATTTT. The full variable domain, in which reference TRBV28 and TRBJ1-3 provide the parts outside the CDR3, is DVKVTQSSRYLVKRTGEKVFLECVQDMDHENMFWYRQDPGLGLRLIYFSYDVKMKEKGDIPEGYSVSREKKERFSLILESASTNQTSMYLCASSNRGSGNTIYFGEGSWLTVV.